This T cell receptor beta chain was profiled in a study of cytomegalovirus exposure and HLA in healthy donors. Study background: Earlier sequencing of about 179 million T cells yielded under 120 million unique TCR beta sequences.

This clone came up many times. Other DNA sequences from this sample encode an identical CDR3 as well. The PCR made use of 60 Vbeta and 13 Jbeta primers. TCRdb's table, derived via immunoSEQ multiplex PCR, lists solely in-frame clones and lacks some. This table has roughly 120,000 clones, 55% to 75% appearing once. Trimming stripped 2 bases from V and 3 bases from J, with 10 bases between. Looked up from germline, CDR1 is ENHRY and CDR2 is SYGVKD. The CDR3 is made up of 14 amino acids. Material: PBMCs. The clonotype comes from a woman aged 70-85 years in good health and CMV-seropositive. V is TRBV10-3 and J is TRBJ2-5; possible D gene TRBD2, 6 bases. The CDR3 sequence is CAISEPGGEETQYF. CDR3 nucleotide sequence: TGTGCCATCAGTGAGCCCGGAGGGGAAGAGACCCAGTACTTC.